Reported below is one T cell receptor (beta chain). Its antigen is not known. Prepared libraries of TCR beta cDNA carried unique molecular identifiers. TCRdb re-derived calls from the PCR reads in MiXCR, one entry per CDR3 protein. The repertoire consists of some 370,000 distinct CDR3 sequences, with about a third occurring once and the leading ten covering about an eighth. The source of the sample is a study of post-analysis software for immune sequencing data. General study findings and limits: Roughly 5 TRBV segments were significantly more frequent in patients than in controls. TRBV5-6, TRBV5-1 and TRBV20-1 were among these segments.

V was pared by 0 bases and J by 3 bases, with 8 bases between. Germline V gene lookup returns CDR1 DFQATT and CDR2 SNEGSKA (reference sequence). The CDR3 is made up of 13 amino acids. The sequencing input was blood. The chain uses TRBV20-1 and TRBJ1-1; D remains ambiguous. The source is a girl aged 5-17 years with multiple sclerosis. The CDR3 reads CSARDRSDTEAFF. The CDR3 DNA sequence: TGCAGTGCTAGAGATCGGTCGGACACTGAAGCTTTCTTT.